This note documents a single T cell receptor (beta chain) sequence. Its cognate antigen has yet to be identified. Per-base qualities were not stored, and no clone one base away is much larger. The data were obtained in a study of T cell repertoires in cytomegalovirus infection (dated by TCRdb to 2018 to 2020). Regarding the research as a whole: Because public TCR beta signatures pointed to carriage of CMV infection together with the matching HLA type, the HLA type of each donor mattered for the analysis.

Relative to germline, V is missing 3 bases and J is missing 8 bases, with 4 bases of the junction outside any gene match. The germline V gene (reference sequence) specifies SGHNT as CDR1 and YYREEE as CDR2. The CDR3, from cysteine to phenylalanine, totals 12 residues. Only CDR3 DNA is held: 36 bases, read in frame from base 1. Data came from an Illumina HiSeq 1500. TCRdb handled the public reads itself, with Q25 trimming in fastp and clone calling in MiXCR, and kept productive beta chains. Each entry is one CDR3 protein sequence, shown with its most common DNA and genes. The sample data list about 600,000 distinct CDR3 sequences, and more than 20% of these were observed just once. Around 8% of the sample is in the top ten clones. What the study reported, not specific to this receptor: The ex vivo response was dominated by HLA-C-restricted CMV-specific TCR beta clonotypes, which also provided the single most frequent clonotype in two of eight donors. In both this cohort and an independent cohort of some 370 donors, the cumulative frequency of public TCR beta family members distinguished carriers of CMV infection plus the relevant HLA type.

The sequence was obtained from a human donor in good health (CMV status not recorded). Some clones in this sample may be carry-over from other donors' samples. Sequencing was done on a sample of CD8+ T cells from PBMCs. This chain is built from TRBV5-4 and TRBJ1-2; 7 bases in between match TRBD1. The encoded CDR3 is CASSYDRDGYTF. The bases are TGTGCCAGCAGCTACGACAGGGACGGCTACACCTTC.